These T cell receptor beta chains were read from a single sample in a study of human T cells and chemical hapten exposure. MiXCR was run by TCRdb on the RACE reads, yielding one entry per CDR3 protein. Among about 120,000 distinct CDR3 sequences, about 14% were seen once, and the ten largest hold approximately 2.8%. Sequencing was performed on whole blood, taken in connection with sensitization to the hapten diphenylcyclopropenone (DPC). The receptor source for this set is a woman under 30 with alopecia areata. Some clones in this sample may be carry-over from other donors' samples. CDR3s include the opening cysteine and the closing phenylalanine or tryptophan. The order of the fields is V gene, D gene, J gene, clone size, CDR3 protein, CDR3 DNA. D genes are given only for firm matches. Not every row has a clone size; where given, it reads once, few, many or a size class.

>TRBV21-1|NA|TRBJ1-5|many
CASKEGVRPRNQPQHF
TGTGCCAGCAAGGAAGGGGTCCGACCCCGCAATCAGCCCCAGCATTTT
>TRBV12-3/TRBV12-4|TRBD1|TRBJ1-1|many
CASSSWDRGREAFF
TGTGCCAGCAGTTCCTGGGACAGGGGGAGGGAAGCTTTCTTT
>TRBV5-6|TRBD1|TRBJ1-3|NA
CASSPTGQGPGNTIYF
TGTGCCAGCAGCCCCACGGGACAGGGTCCCGGAAACACCATATATTTT
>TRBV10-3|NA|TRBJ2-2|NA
CAISDEEATGELFF
TGTGCCATCAGTGACGAAGAGGCCACCGGGGAGCTGTTTTTT
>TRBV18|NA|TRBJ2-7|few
CASSKGVNEQYF
TGTGCCAGCTCAAAAGGGGTCAACGAGCAGTACTTC
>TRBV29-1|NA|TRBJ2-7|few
CSVRWDTYEQYF
TGCAGCGTCCGGTGGGACACCTACGAGCAGTACTTC
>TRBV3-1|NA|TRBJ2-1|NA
CASSRIRGSSYNEQFF
TGTGCCAGCAGCAGGATCCGAGGGAGCTCCTACAATGAGCAGTTCTTC
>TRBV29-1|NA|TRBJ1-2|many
CSVFYRSYTF
TGCAGCGTTTTCTACAGGAGCTACACCTTC
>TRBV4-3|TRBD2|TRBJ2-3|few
CASSQRGGMFETDTQYF
TGCGCCAGCAGCCAGCGGGGGGGCATGTTCGAGACAGATACGCAGTATTTT
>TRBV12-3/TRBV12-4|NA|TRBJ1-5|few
CASSLRGGNQPQHF
TGTGCCAGCAGTTTAAGGGGGGGCAATCAGCCCCAGCATTTT
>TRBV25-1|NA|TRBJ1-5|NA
CASSPHGQHNQPQHF
TGTGCCAGCAGTCCCCATGGACAGCACAATCAGCCCCAGCATTTT
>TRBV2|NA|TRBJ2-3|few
CASSGSPLIAGTDTQYF
TGTGCCAGCAGTGGCTCTCCCCTTATAGCGGGCACAGATACGCAGTATTTT
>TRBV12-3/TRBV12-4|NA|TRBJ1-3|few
CASSLETRGNTIYF
TGTGCCAGCAGTCTGGAAACTAGAGGAAACACCATATATTTT
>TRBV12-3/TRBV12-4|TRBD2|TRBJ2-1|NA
CASRDSGRDNEQFF
TGTGCCAGCAGAGACAGCGGGAGGGACAATGAGCAGTTCTTC
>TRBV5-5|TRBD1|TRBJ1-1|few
CASSSKRDSTEAFF
TGTGCCAGCAGCTCCAAAAGGGACAGTACTGAAGCTTTCTTT
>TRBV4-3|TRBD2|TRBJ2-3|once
CASSPVRDYLYDQYF
TGCGCCAGCAGCCCAGTCCGGGACTACCTCTACGATCAGTATTTT
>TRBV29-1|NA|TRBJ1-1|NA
CSVYGAFF
TGCAGCGTCTACGGTGCTTTCTTT
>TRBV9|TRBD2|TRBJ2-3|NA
CASSVVSGEDTQYF
TGTGCCAGCAGCGTAGTTAGCGGGGAAGATACGCAGTATTTT